The TCR beta chain under discussion was sequenced for a study of T cell responses to AZD1222 COVID-19 vaccine. General study findings and limits: Spike-spanning, vaccine-associated CD4 TCRs were dominant at 160-218 and 743-854. In the spike-specific TCR repertoire, nearly half reportedly target unmutated variant regions. A mostly white British donor set with more females was recruited, and clonal diversity was possibly underestimated.

Some second doses came at about 4 weeks and others at about 12 weeks; these were pooled. Sequenced by immunoSEQ multiplex PCR; TCRdb stores in-frame clones only, minus some. The top ten hold 0.9% to 1.3% of the sample, which has under 150,000 clones, approximately 92% seen once. In the case of this clone: As yet, its antigen is unknown.

V was pared by 0 bases and J by 0 bases, with 6 bases between. This CDR3 region has 15 residues. Germline assignment: CDR1 SGHNT and CDR2 YENEEA. The source material was peripheral blood, sampled 28 days after the second AZD1222 dose. The TCR originated in an adult who received the AZD1222 COVID-19 vaccine. The chain employs TRBV11-3 and TRBJ2-1; D is unclear. The DNA for the CDR3 is TGTGCCAGCAGCTTAGACTTGAGCTCCTACAATGAGCAGTTCTTC. It codes for CASSLDLSSYNEQFF.